The rows below give T cell receptor beta chains drawn from one sample of a study of blood T cell repertoires in COVID-19. Clones were sequenced by immunoSEQ multiplex PCR, and TCRdb holds only the in-frame ones, with some missing. The profile shows around 230,000 clones, around four fifths of them singletons. The sequencing input was peripheral blood. The receptor set was obtained from a woman aged 55 to 70 with active or convalescent COVID-19. The CDR3 runs from the conserved cysteine through the conserved F or W. A D gene is named only where the DNA matches it firmly. Clone size, where shown, is once, few, many, or a class for clones that have expanded.

V gene,clone size,D gene,J gene,CDR3 DNA,CDR3 protein
TRBV7-9,once,NA,TRBJ1-2,TGTGCCAGCAGCTACCCCCGGACAATGAACTATGGCTACACCTTC,CASSYPRTMNYGYTF
TRBV12-3/TRBV12-4,NA,TRBD1,TRBJ1-2,TGTGCCAGCAAAGGGACAGCTTTGGGTGGCTACACCTTC,CASKGTALGGYTF
TRBV20-1,NA,NA,TRBJ2-1,TGCAGTGCTAGTAGGGGTCTGAGTGAGCAGTTCTTC,CSASRGLSEQFF
TRBV7-2,NA,TRBD2,TRBJ2-7,TGTGCCAGCAGCCTCACAATAAGCGGGGGGGCGGTGGAGCAGTACTTC,CASSLTISGGAVEQYF
TRBV7-9,once,NA,TRBJ1-6,TGTGCCAGCAGCTTAACAGGGAATAATTCACCCCTCCACTTT,CASSLTGNNSPLHF
TRBV30,NA,NA,TRBJ2-4,TGTGCCTGGAGTCGGGGGGCTGAAAACATTCAGTACTTC,CAWSRGAENIQYF
TRBV6-5,NA,NA,TRBJ1-2,TGTGCCAGCAGTTACTCGATGTGGGGCAGGGGAGATGGCTACACCTTC,CASSYSMWGRGDGYTF
TRBV30,few,NA,TRBJ1-1,TGTGCCTGGAGTGTTGACAGCAACACTGAAGCTTTCTTT,CAWSVDSNTEAFF
TRBV19,NA,NA,TRBJ1-2,TGTGCCAGTAGTATGGCGGCCAACTATGGCTACACCTTC,CASSMAANYGYTF
TRBV6-1,NA,TRBD1,TRBJ2-2,TGTGCCAGCAGTAGTGGGACAGGGGAAAGCGGGGAGCTGTTTTTT,CASSSGTGESGELFF
TRBV6-5,few,TRBD1,TRBJ1-3,TGTGCCAGCAGTTACTTGGGACAGGGGGTAAACACCATATATTTT,CASSYLGQGVNTIYF
TRBV6-2/TRBV6-3,NA,NA,TRBJ1-4,TGTGCCAGCAGTTACTCGACACGGTCTAATGAAAAACTGTTTTTT,CASSYSTRSNEKLFF
TRBV10-3,NA,NA,TRBJ2-3,TGTGCCATCAGTGAAAACGGGGACATGCGTTATTTT,CAISENGDMRYF
TRBV9,NA,TRBD1,TRBJ2-3,TGTGCCAGCAGCGTACTGGGGGGACAGGGCCTGGGGGATACGCAGTATTTT,CASSVLGGQGLGDTQYF
TRBV18,NA,NA,TRBJ2-1,TGTGCCAGCTCACTAAGCCCGACAGGGACTTCCTACAATGAGCAGTTCTTC,CASSLSPTGTSYNEQFF
TRBV5-1,NA,NA,TRBJ1-2,TGCGCCAGCAGCTTGGCCCACAGGGACGCCGACTACACCTTC,CASSLAHRDADYTF